The 9 T cell receptor beta chains presented below share a single source sample, sequenced in a study of T cell responses to AZD1222 COVID-19 vaccine. Only in-frame clones appear in the TCRdb table, and some are missing; sequencing was by immunoSEQ multiplex PCR. The sample holds roughly 120,000 clones, approximately 90% seen once. The sequences come from peripheral blood, collected 28 days after the second AZD1222 dose. The receptors were sampled from an adult who received the AZD1222 COVID-19 vaccine.

This sequence joins TRBV5-6 and TRBJ1-1, with a possible D match to TRBD1 (6 bases). The CDR3 totals 14 residues. V was shortened by 3 bases and J by 1 base, with 10 bases between the two germline ends. The germline CDR1 and CDR2 sequences are SGHDT and YYEEEE. CDR3 loop: CASSSTGWNTEAFF. Written as DNA, the CDR3 is TGTGCCAGCAGCTCGACAGGATGGAACACTGAAGCTTTCTTT.

This chain connects TRBV11-1 to TRBJ1-1; unclear D gene. Germline values: CDR1 SGHAT, CDR2 FQDESV (reference sequence). This CDR3 has 15 residues. V lost 2 bases and J 0 bases, leaving 10 bases between the germline ends. CDR3 amino acids: CASSLLTAMNTEAFF. The CDR3 DNA is TGTGCCAGCAGCTTACTCACGGCCATGAACACTGAAGCTTTCTTT.

This clone was seen a single time. The chain carries TRBV6-5 and TRBJ1-2; D remains ambiguous. V was pared by 2 bases and J by 8 bases, with 18 bases between. The length of the CDR3 is 15 residues. Germline V gene lookup returns CDR1 MNHEY and CDR2 SVGAGI. CDR3 sequence (DNA): TGTGCCAGCAGTTACGACGCCCGGACTATTAGGGGCTACACCTTC. This codes for CASSYDARTIRGYTF.

In this sample, this clone turned up once. The DNA of the CDR3 is TGTGCCTGGAGTGTAGACCGAGCTTACGAGCAGTACTTC. Its translation is CAWSVDRAYEQYF. V usage is TRBV30 and J usage is TRBJ2-7, with D unclear. V was trimmed by 0 bases and J by 4 bases, leaving 10 bases between them. CDR1 and CDR2 from the germline V gene are GTSNPN and SVGIG (reference sequence). The CDR3 has 13 residues.

CDR3 residues: CASSLVDGTTDTQYF. CDR3 sequence (DNA): TGTGCCAGCAGCTTGGTGGACGGAACCACAGATACGCAGTATTTT. This chain connects TRBV5-5 to TRBJ2-3, with unresolved D. V was trimmed by 0 bases and J by 2 bases, leaving 10 bases between them. CDR3 length: 15 amino acids. Germline loops: CDR1 SGHKS, CDR2 YYEKEE (reference sequence).

The V gene is TRBV11-2, the J gene TRBJ2-4; D uncertain. CDR1 and CDR2 from the germline V gene are SGHAT and FQNNGV. The CDR3 is 16 residues long. V dropped 5 bases and J dropped 1 base, with 15 bases sitting between them. This chain's CDR3 is CASSPSSPLAKNIQYF. The CDR3 DNA reads TGTGCCAGCAGCCCCTCCTCCCCCCTGGCCAAAAACATTCAGTACTTC.

The rearrangement joins TRBV5-4 to TRBJ1-1; D is unresolved. V was cut by 4 bases and J by 1 base, with 14 bases left in between. The CDR3 runs to 15 residues. CDR1 and CDR2 (germline): SGHNT, YYREEE (reference sequence). This CDR3 is CASSKDGGGNTEAFF. The CDR3 region has the DNA TGTGCCAGCAGCAAGGATGGAGGCGGGAACACTGAAGCTTTCTTT.

CDR3 amino acids: CASSFGLAADTQYF. The CDR3 DNA follows: TGTGCCAGCAGCTTCGGACTAGCGGCAGATACGCAGTATTTT. J is TRBJ2-3 and V is TRBV11-1; TRBD2 matches 10 bases. Germline V gives CDR1 SGHAT, CDR2 FQDESV (reference sequence). V was pared by 3 bases and J by 4 bases, with 1 base of the junction left unmatched. This CDR3 contains 14 residues.

A few counts support this clone. The chain has TRBV7-2 and TRBJ2-3; D is possibly TRBD1 (6 bases). The CDR3 is 17 amino acids. Trimming removed 5 bases at V and 0 bases at J, with 18 bases between. Germline CDR1 reads SGHTA; CDR2 reads FQGNSA. The CDR3 DNA reads TGTGCCAGCAGCCCTCCGCGCAGGGGACGGAGCACAGATACGCAGTATTTT. Its protein is CASSPPRRGRSTDTQYF.